This entry concerns a single T cell receptor beta chain. Its target is unknown. These data belong to a study of OX40 agonist ivuxolimab in advanced cancers. The overall study: Having had anti-PD-1, anti-PD-L1 or anti-CTLA-4 therapy before was allowed, and 40% to 45% had some. Study conclusions and caveats: Relative to CD4+, CD8+ T cells held more expanded clones on average.

Some clones are missing from TCRdb's copy, which holds only in-frame ones; the method was immunoSEQ multiplex PCR. The profile covers 100,000 to 150,000 clones, with around 92% appearing a single time and about 0.81% taken by the ten largest. Germline V gives CDR1 LNHDA, CDR2 SQIVND (reference sequence). The CDR3 has 13 amino acids. Trimming stripped 6 bases from V and 4 bases from J, with 12 bases between. This sequence originates from an adult with an advanced solid tumor such as melanoma, head and neck, liver or kidney cancer. Specimen: CD4+ or CD8+ T cells sorted from blood, collected in a trial of the OX40 agonist ivuxolimab. The genes are TRBV19 and TRBJ2-5; the D is unclear. As DNA, the CDR3 is TGTGCCAGTAGAAAAACCCAACGAGAGACCCAGTACTTC. This codes for CASRKTQRETQYF.